The clone carrying this T cell receptor (beta chain) was detected only a few times. This entry belongs to a study of T-cell memory formation after mild COVID-19. There are 15 residues in the CDR3. Between the trimmed V and J ends, which lost 1 base and 8 bases, there was a span of 18 bases. Germline assignment: CDR1 SGHTA and CDR2 FQGNSA. TCRdb reanalysed the 5' RACE reads using MiXCR and keeps one entry per CDR3 protein. This sample has 200,000 to 300,000 distinct CDR3 sequences, with roughly a tenth found just once. The sequence derives from a young man who had mild COVID-19 (a few samples of this study predate the infection). Cell type and time point are not known. The specimen was PBMCs or a T cell subset sorted from them (not recorded which). The V gene is TRBV7-2, the J gene TRBJ2-7, with a weak D call TRBD2 (5 bases). CDR3 bases: TGTGCCAGCAGCTTAGTCGTTTCTAGCTCAATACAGCAGTACTTC. This sequence encodes CASSLVVSSSIQQYF.